These 18 T cell receptor beta chains originate from one sample sequenced in a study of graft-versus-host responses after intestinal transplantation. TCRdb keeps only in-frame clones here, not all; method: immunoSEQ multiplex PCR. The sample yields approximately 100,000 clones, almost 90% seen once. Antigens for these TCRs are unknown. Material: unstimulated CD4+ T cells sorted from spleen or lymph node cells, obtained before intestinal transplant. The receptors shown here come from a human donor who received an intestinal transplant.

The J gene is TRBJ1-2, the V gene TRBV6-5, with D tentatively TRBD1 (5 bases). Trimming removed 7 bases from V and 8 bases from J, with 14 bases in between. The CDR3 sequence is 12 residues long. Germline V gene data show CDR1 as MNHEY and CDR2 as SVGAGI. This chain's CDR3 is CASMVRGKGYTF. The CDR3 DNA sequence: TGTGCCAGCATGGTCCGGGGGAAAGGCTACACCTTC.

The rearrangement uses TRBV6-5 and TRBJ2-7, with a weak D call TRBD2 (6 bases). CDR3 size: 15 residues. The germline gives CDR1 MNHEY, CDR2 SVGAGI. Trimming shortened V by 0 bases and J by 2 bases, and 11 bases separated the two germline ends. The CDR3 reads CASSYSTGGAYEQYF. The CDR3 coding sequence is TGTGCCAGCAGTTACTCGACGGGCGGGGCCTACGAGCAGTACTTC.

The genes are TRBV25-1 and TRBJ1-5; a weak D match, TRBD1 (5 bases). Trimming pared 3 bases from V and 6 bases from J, leaving 6 bases between. This CDR3 comprises 12 residues. From germline, CDR1 is MGHDK and CDR2 SYGVNS. The CDR3 loop is CASSDQGQPQHF. CDR3 DNA sequence: TGTGCCAGCAGTGATCAGGGTCAGCCCCAGCATTTT.

The chain uses TRBV5-4 and TRBJ1-2; 7 nucleotides line up with TRBD1. The V gene end was trimmed by 0 bases and the J gene end by 4 bases; junction bases not matched to a gene: 3. The germline V gene has CDR1 SGHNT and CDR2 YYREEE (reference sequence). The length of the CDR3 is 14 residues. The CDR3 bases are TGTGCCAGCAGCTTGGACGGACAGGTCTATGGCTACACCTTC. Its translation is CASSLDGQVYGYTF.

The chain employs TRBV6-6 and TRBJ2-2; D possibly corresponds to TRBD1 (6 bases). From germline, CDR1 is MNHNY and CDR2 SVGAGI (reference sequence). This CDR3 has 13 residues. V was shortened by 8 bases and J by 4 bases, with 11 bases between the two germline ends. The CDR3 reads CASRGTSTGELFF. The CDR3 DNA is TGTGCCAGCCGAGGGACATCCACCGGGGAGCTGTTTTTT.

V gene TRBV27 combines with J gene TRBJ2-3; D may be TRBD1 (6 bases). In germline, CDR1 is MNHEY, CDR2 SMNVEV (reference sequence). V shed 1 base and J shed 0 bases, with 11 bases lying between them. The CDR3 totals 16 residues. The CDR3 DNA sequence: TGTGCCAGCAGTTTATTCCCCGGGACAAGCACAGATACGCAGTATTTT. This gives the protein CASSLFPGTSTDTQYF.

This clone came up once. The chain combines TRBV6-6 with TRBJ1-1, with D perhaps matching TRBD1 (6 bases). The germline V and J ends were trimmed by 4 bases and 1 base, with 10 bases remaining between them. Germline V lookup: CDR1 MNHNY, CDR2 SVGAGI (reference sequence). This CDR3 spans 14 amino acids. In DNA, the CDR3 is TGTGCCAGCAGTTTCACAGGGACGAACACTGAAGCTTTCTTT. It codes for CASSFTGTNTEAFF.

The genes are TRBV19 and TRBJ2-1; 8 bases align to TRBD2. Germline CDR1 and CDR2: LNHDA and SQIVND (reference sequence). The CDR3 runs to 16 residues. Trimming removed 5 bases from V and 2 bases from J; junction bases left unmatched: 8. The CDR3 DNA is TGTGCCAGTAGTTATTTAGCGGGGTTTACCTACAATGAGCAGTTCTTC. It specifies CASSYLAGFTYNEQFF.

The chain carries TRBV5-1 and TRBJ1-4; 8 positions agree with TRBD1. Trimming cost V 3 bases and J 7 bases; bases outside gene matches: 8. The CDR3 sequence is 15 residues long. Germline V gene data show CDR1 as SGHRS and CDR2 as YFSETQ. The CDR3 coding sequence is TGCGCCAGCAGCTCCCAGCAGGGGGCGGGTGAAAAACTGTTTTTT. It encodes CASSSQQGAGEKLFF.

The CDR3 here is CASSLETGLNYGYTF. For the CDR3, the DNA is TGTGCCAGCAGCTTAGAGACGGGTCTTAACTATGGCTACACCTTC. This chain connects TRBV7-8 to TRBJ1-2; D call uncertain. Germline CDR1 reads SGHVS; CDR2 reads FQNEAQ. Trimming pared 1 base from V and 1 base from J, leaving 10 bases between. The CDR3 totals 15 residues.

DNA of the CDR3: TGTGCCAGCAGCGTTAGGACTGACTATGGCTACACCTTC. It encodes CASSVRTDYGYTF. V gene TRBV9 combines with J gene TRBJ1-2; D is unclear. The CDR3 is 13 amino acids. The germline V gene has CDR1 SGDLS and CDR2 YYNGEE. Trimming shortened V by 2 bases and J by 3 bases, and 8 bases separated the two germline ends.

The chain has TRBV6-1 and TRBJ1-2; tentative D call: TRBD1 (6 bases). Germline-derived CDR1 and CDR2 are MNHNS and SASEGT. V lost 4 bases and J lost 3, with 9 bases in between. The CDR3 has 13 residues. As DNA, the CDR3 is TGTGCCAGCAGTGTGGGGGCGGACTATGGCTACACCTTC. It yields the protein CASSVGADYGYTF.

The chain recombines TRBV9 with TRBJ1-6; D may be TRBD1 (5 bases). The V gene's germline CDR1 is SGDLS and CDR2 YYNGEE. The CDR3 is made up of 15 amino acids. Trimming left V 3 bases short and J 10 bases short, with 17 bases between. CDR3: CASSAGLPYHSPLHF. The CDR3 bases are TGTGCCAGCAGCGCGGGACTCCCCTACCACTCACCCCTCCACTTT.

The V and J genes are TRBV7-8 and TRBJ1-2; D is perhaps TRBD1 (5 bases). V dropped 3 bases and J dropped 3 bases, with 11 bases sitting between them. There are 14 residues in the CDR3. From germline, CDR1 is SGHVS and CDR2 FQNEAQ. CDR3 nucleotide sequence: TGTGCCAGCAGCTTTTGGGGGGAGCACTATGGCTACACCTTC. Its translation: CASSFWGEHYGYTF. The whole variable domain, remainder taken from reference TRBV7-8 and TRBJ1-2, is GAGVSQSPRYKVAKRGQDVALRCDPISGHVSLFWYQQALGQGPEFLTYFQNEAQLDKSGLPSDRFFAERPEGSVSTLKIQRTQQEDSAVYLCASSFWGEHYGYTFGSGTRLTVV.

In nucleotides, the CDR3 is TGTGCCATCAGCCCAGGGTTGGAAGAGACCCAGTACTTC. Translation gives CAISPGLEETQYF. The rearrangement uses TRBV10-3 and TRBJ2-5; tentative D call: TRBD1 (5 bases). V gave up 6 bases and J gave up 3 bases, with 11 bases separating them. Germline CDR1 is ENHRY and CDR2 is SYGVKD. This CDR3 is 13 amino acids long.

Details on this clone: One end of the junction fails to match germline, which may point to a read error. The CDR3 nucleotides read TGTGCCAGCAGCCCCCCCGGGGCCGGGAGAGTCTTC. This gives the protein CASSPPGAGRVF. The J gene is TRBJ2-1, the V gene TRBV28; a weak D match, TRBD2 (6 bases). Per the germline V gene, CDR1 is MDHEN and CDR2 is SYDVKM. The CDR3 runs to 12 residues.

The chain joins TRBV19 to TRBJ1-2; D gene ambiguous. Per the germline V gene, CDR1 is LNHDA and CDR2 is SQIVND (reference sequence). The CDR3 spans 16 residues. Trimming shortened V by 0 bases and J by 0 bases, and 11 bases separated the two germline ends. CDR3 DNA: TGTGCCAGTAGTATAGATCGGCGGGGAGCTAACTATGGCTACACCTTC. Translated: CASSIDRRGANYGYTF.

The chain has TRBV25-1 and TRBJ1-2; D perhaps matches TRBD1 (6 bases). CDR1 MGHDK and CDR2 SYGVNS come from the germline V gene. V gave up 7 bases and J gave up 3 bases, with 12 bases separating them. The CDR3 is 13 amino acids. The CDR3 sequence: CASKRGQDYGYTF. DNA for the CDR3: TGTGCCAGCAAGCGGGGGCAGGACTATGGCTACACCTTC.